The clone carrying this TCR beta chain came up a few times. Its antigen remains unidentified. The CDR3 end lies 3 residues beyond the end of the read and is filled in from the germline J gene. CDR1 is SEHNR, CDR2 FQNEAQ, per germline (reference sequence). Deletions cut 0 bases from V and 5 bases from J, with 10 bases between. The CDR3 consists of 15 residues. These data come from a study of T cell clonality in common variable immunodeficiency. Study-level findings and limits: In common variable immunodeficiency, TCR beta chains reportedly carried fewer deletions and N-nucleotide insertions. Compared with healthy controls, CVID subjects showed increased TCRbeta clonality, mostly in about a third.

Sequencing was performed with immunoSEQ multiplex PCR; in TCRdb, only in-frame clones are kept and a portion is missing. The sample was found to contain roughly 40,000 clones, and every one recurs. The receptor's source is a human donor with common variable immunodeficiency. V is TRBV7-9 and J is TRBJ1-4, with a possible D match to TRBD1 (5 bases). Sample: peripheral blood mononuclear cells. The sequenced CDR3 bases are TGTGCCAGCAGCTTAGCCCGGGGGGGAAATGAAAAA. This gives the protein CASSLARGGNEK. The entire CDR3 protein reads CASSLARGGNEKLFF.